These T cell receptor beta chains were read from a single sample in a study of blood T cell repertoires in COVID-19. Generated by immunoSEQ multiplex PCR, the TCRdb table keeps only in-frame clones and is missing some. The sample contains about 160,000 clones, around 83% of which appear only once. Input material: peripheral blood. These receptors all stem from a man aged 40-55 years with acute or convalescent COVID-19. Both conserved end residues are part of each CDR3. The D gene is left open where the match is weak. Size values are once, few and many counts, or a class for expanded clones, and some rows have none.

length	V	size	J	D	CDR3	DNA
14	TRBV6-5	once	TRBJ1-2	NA	CASSYGGANYGYTF	TGTGCCAGCAGTTACGGAGGGGCCAACTATGGCTACACCTTC
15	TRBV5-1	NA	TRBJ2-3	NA	CASSLGRVETDTQYF	TGCGCCAGCAGCTTGGGCAGGGTGGAGACAGATACGCAGTATTTT
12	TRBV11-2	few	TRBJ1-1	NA	CASSFTLTEAFF	TGTGCCAGCAGCTTTACTCTAACTGAAGCTTTCTTT
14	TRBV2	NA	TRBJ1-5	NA	CASSVSGAEQPQHF	TGTGCCAGCAGTGTGTCAGGGGCGGAACAGCCCCAGCATTTT
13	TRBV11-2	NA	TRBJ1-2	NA	CASSLTAHDGYTF	TGTGCCAGCAGCTTAACAGCACACGATGGCTACACCTTC
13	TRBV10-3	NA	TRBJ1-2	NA	CATGPDSNYGYTF	TGTGCCACCGGGCCGGACAGTAACTATGGCTACACCTTC
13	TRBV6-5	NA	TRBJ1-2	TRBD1	CASMAQGARGYTF	TGTGCCAGCATGGCCCAGGGGGCTCGGGGCTACACCTTC
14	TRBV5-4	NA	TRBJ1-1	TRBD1	CASSGGTGLTEAFF	TGTGCCAGCAGCGGGGGGACAGGGTTGACTGAAGCTTTCTTT
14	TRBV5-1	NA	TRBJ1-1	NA	CASSQTMGGTEAFF	TGCGCCAGCAGCCAAACAATGGGGGGCACTGAAGCTTTCTTT
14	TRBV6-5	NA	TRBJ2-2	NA	CASSYTGQGGELFF	TGTGCCAGCAGTTACACGGGACAAGGCGGGGAGCTGTTTTTT
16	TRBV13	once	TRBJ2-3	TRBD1	CASSQGDPETADTQYF	TGTGCCAGCAGCCAGGGGGACCCGGAAACGGCAGATACGCAGTATTTT
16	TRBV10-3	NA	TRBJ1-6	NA	CAISDPAGLYNSPLHF	TGTGCCATCAGTGACCCGGCTGGGCTCTATAATTCACCCCTCCACTTT
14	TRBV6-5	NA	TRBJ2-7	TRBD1	CASRGGQGAYEQYF	TGTGCCAGCAGGGGGGGACAGGGGGCCTACGAGCAGTACTTC
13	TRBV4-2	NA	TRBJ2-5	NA	CASSPLAQETQYF	TGTGCCAGCAGCCCACTAGCTCAAGAGACCCAGTACTTC
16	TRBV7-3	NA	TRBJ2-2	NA	CASSLRVGRRTGELFF	TGTGCCAGCAGCTTAAGAGTCGGCAGGAGGACCGGGGAGCTGTTTTTT
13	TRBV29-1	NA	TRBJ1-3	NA	CSVLQSSGNTIYF	TGCAGCGTCTTACAGTCCTCTGGAAACACCATATATTTT
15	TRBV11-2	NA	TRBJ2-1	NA	CASSRRGGEYNEQFF	TGTGCCAGCAGCCGTAGGGGGGGGGAATACAATGAGCAGTTCTTC
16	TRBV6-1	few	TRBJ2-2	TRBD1	CASSQGQVANTGELFF	TGTGCCAGCAGTCAAGGACAGGTCGCGAACACCGGGGAGCTGTTTTTT
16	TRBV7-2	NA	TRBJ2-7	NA	CASSLVGAGISYEQYF	TGTGCCAGCAGCTTAGTTGGGGCAGGGATTTCCTACGAGCAGTACTTC
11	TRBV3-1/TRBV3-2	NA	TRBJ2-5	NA	CASSLQETQYF	TGTGCCAGCAGTCTTCAAGAGACCCAGTACTTC
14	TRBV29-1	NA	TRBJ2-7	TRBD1	CSERWTGPFRGQYF	TGCAGCGAGAGGTGGACAGGGCCCTTCAGAGGGCAGTACTTC
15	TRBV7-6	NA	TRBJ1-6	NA	CASSSSSPGDSPLHF	TGTGCCAGCAGCTCATCGTCGCCGGGGGATTCACCCCTCCACTTT
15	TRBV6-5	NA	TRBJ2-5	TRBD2	CASSYGASGQETQYF	TGTGCCAGCAGTTACGGGGCTAGCGGGCAAGAGACCCAGTACTTC
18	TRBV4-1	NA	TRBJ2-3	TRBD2	CASSQDQVFGRGTDTQYF	TGCGCCAGCAGCCAAGATCAAGTGTTCGGGAGGGGCACAGATACGCAGTATTTT
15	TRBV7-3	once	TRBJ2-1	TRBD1	CASSLSTGRTNEQFF	TGTGCCAGCAGCTTATCGACAGGGCGTACCAATGAGCAGTTCTTC
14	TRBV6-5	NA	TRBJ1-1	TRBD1	CASTLTGTNTEAFF	TGTGCCAGCACCTTGACAGGGACGAACACTGAAGCTTTCTTT
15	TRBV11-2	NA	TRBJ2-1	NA	CASSLDGAGSNEQFF	TGTGCCAGCAGCTTAGATGGGGCGGGAAGCAATGAGCAGTTCTTC
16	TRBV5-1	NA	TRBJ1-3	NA	CASSIGQLLSGNTIYF	TGCGCCAGCAGCATCGGACAGTTACTATCTGGAAACACCATATATTTT
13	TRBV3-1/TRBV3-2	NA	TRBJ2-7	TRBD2	CASSPGGGYEQYF	TGTGCCAGCAGCCCCGGGGGGGGCTACGAGCAGTACTTC
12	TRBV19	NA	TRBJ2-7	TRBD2	CASSTGGDEQYF	TGTGCCAGTAGTACTGGGGGGGACGAGCAGTACTTC